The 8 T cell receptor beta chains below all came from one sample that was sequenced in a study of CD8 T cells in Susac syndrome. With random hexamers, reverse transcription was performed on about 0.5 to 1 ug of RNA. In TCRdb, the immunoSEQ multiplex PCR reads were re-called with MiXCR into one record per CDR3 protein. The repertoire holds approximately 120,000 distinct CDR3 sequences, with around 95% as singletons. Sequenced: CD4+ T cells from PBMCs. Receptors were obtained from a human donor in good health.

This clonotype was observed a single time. The CDR3 coding sequence is TGTGCTCTATCGGGACAGGGGACTGGCTACACCTTC. The encoded protein is CALSGQGTGYTF. The chain couples TRBV2 to TRBJ1-2; 10 bases are a match to TRBD1. CDR1 is SNHLY, CDR2 FYNNEI, per germline. There are 12 residues in the CDR3.

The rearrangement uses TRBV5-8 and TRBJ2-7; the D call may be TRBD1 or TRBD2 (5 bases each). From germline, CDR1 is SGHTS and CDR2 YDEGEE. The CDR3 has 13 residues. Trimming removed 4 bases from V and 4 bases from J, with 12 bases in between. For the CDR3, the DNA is TGTGCCAGCAGCCCCGGGACGAAATACGAGCAGTACTTC. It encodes CASSPGTKYEQYF. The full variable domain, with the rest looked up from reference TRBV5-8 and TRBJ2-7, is EAGVTQSPTHLIKTRGQQATLRCSPISGHTSVYWYQQALGLGLQFLLWYDEGEERNRGNFPPRFSGRQFPNYSSELNVNALELEDSALYLCASSPGTKYEQYFGPGTRLTVT.

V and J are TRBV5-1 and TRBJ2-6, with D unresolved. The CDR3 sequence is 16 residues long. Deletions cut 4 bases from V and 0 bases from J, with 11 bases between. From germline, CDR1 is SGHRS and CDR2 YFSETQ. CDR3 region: CASSLQDLSGANVLTF. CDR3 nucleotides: TGCGCCAGCAGCCTTCAGGACCTCTCTGGGGCCAACGTCCTGACTTTC.

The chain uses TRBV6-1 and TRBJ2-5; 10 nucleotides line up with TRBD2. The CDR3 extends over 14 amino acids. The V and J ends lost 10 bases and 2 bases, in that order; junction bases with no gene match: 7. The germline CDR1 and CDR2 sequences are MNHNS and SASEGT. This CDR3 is CATKAGGPQETQYF. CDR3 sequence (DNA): TGTGCCACCAAAGCGGGGGGGCCTCAAGAGACCCAGTACTTC.

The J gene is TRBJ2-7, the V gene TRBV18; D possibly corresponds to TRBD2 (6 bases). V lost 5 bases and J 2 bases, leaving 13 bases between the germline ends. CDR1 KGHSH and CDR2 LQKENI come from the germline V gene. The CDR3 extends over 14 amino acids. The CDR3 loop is CASSGRGGPYEQYF. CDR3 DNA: TGTGCCAGCTCAGGCCGGGGAGGCCCCTACGAGCAGTACTTC.

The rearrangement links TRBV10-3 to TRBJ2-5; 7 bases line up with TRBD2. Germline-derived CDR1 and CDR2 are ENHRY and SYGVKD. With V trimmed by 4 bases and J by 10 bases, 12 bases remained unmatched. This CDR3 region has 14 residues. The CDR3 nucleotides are TGTGCCATCAGTGTTGGCAGCGGGGCAAGGGACCAGTACTTC. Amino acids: CAISVGSGARDQYF.

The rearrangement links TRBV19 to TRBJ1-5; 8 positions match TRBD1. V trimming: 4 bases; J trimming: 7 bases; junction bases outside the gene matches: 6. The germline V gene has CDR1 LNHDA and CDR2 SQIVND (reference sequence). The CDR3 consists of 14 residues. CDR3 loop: CASSTGGELQPQHF. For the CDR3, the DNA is TGTGCCAGTAGTACAGGGGGCGAACTCCAGCCCCAGCATTTT.

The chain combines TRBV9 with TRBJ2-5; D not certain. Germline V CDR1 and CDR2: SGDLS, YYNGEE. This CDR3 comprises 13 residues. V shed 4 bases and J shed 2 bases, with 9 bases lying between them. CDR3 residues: CASSPYVQETQYF. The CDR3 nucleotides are TGTGCCAGCAGCCCATACGTACAAGAGACCCAGTACTTC.